The source of this T cell receptor beta chain is a study of identical twins. Trimming cost V 5 bases and J 0 bases, with 17 bases left between them. The CDR3 has 17 residues. Germline assignment: CDR1 MNHEY and CDR2 SVGEGT. Note on this clonotype: Its antigen is as yet unknown.

Study findings and constraints: Sharing of beta out-of-frame sequences by twins showed a weaker excess. Fewer insertions characterized abundant cord blood beta clonotypes, whereas memory repertoires showed none.

Every sampled donor was Caucasian and healthy. TCRdb reprocessed the 5' RACE reads with MiXCR, giving one entry per CDR3 protein. The top ten hold 0.8% to 1% of the sample, which has around 680,000 distinct CDR3 sequences, approximately 9% seen once. These same records also appear under a second study, on yellow fever vaccine responses in identical twins.

V and J are TRBV6-2 or TRBV6-3 and TRBJ1-3; D is ambiguous. The receptor was derived from a woman aged 18-29 years in good health. The sample taken for sequencing was PBMCs. The CDR3 protein is CASSLRVSRHSGNTIYF. The CDR3 DNA follows: TGTGCCAGCAGTCTTCGCGTCAGCCGACACTCTGGAAACACCATATATTTT.